This record concerns one T cell receptor (beta chain) sequence. Its antigen is not identified. The same CDR3 arises from other DNA sequences in this sample as well. The CDR3 is 14 amino acids. Germline CDR1 reads SGHRS; CDR2 reads YFSETQ. V dropped 0 bases and J dropped 0 bases, with 5 bases sitting between them. The data derive from a study of shared clonotypes between healthy human individuals. Study-level points and caveats: Relative to their counterparts shared across all four donors, non-shared clonotypes exhibited diminished generation probabilities. Only blood samples were collected, and tissue repertoires likely differ.

The repertoire was sequenced with immunoSEQ multiplex PCR; TCRdb's copy has only in-frame clones and lacks some. Among about 2.4 million clones, roughly 93% were seen once, and the ten largest hold 0.36%. Caucasian adults living in Nashville, Tennessee, provided all samples. Sequenced sample: naive CD4+ T cells from PBMCs. This sample's subset: CD45RA+ positively selected. The V gene is TRBV5-1, the J gene TRBJ2-3, with no clear D. This receptor was identified in a young man in good health. Some clones in this sample may be carry-over from other donors' samples. In DNA form, the CDR3 reads TGCGCCAGCAGCTTGGGCGATAGCACAGATACGCAGTATTTT. It translates to CASSLGDSTDTQYF.